These T cell receptor beta chains were read from a single sample in a study of cytomegalovirus exposure and HLA in healthy donors. Only in-frame clones appear in the TCRdb table, and some are missing; sequencing was by immunoSEQ multiplex PCR. Altogether around 64,000 clones are present, around 78% being singletons, with the ten largest covering 7.8%. Input material: PBMCs. These receptors came from a man aged 18 to 30 in good health and CMV-seropositive. Each CDR3 is given with its conserved first and last residue. The order of the fields is clone size, D gene, J gene, V gene, CDR3 protein, CDR3 DNA. D genes are given only for firm matches. The size of a clone is reported for some rows only, either as once, few or many, or as a class for expanded clones.

clone size: .; D gene: .; J gene: TRBJ2-7; V gene: TRBV18; CDR3 protein: CASSPYGGEQYF; CDR3 DNA: TGTGCCAGCTCACCATACGGGGGCGAGCAGTACTTC
clone size: few; D gene: .; J gene: TRBJ2-5; V gene: TRBV28; CDR3 protein: CASLEGGGAGQETQYF; CDR3 DNA: TGTGCCAGTCTTGAGGGGGGGGGCGCGGGACAAGAGACCCAGTACTTC
clone size: .; D gene: TRBD2; J gene: TRBJ2-7; V gene: TRBV10-1; CDR3 protein: CASSASGYEQYF; CDR3 DNA: TGCGCCAGCAGTGCTAGCGGGTACGAGCAGTACTTC
clone size: .; D gene: .; J gene: TRBJ1-2; V gene: TRBV5-1; CDR3 protein: CASSLAGGNYGYTF; CDR3 DNA: TGCGCCAGCAGCTTGGCGGGGGGGAACTATGGCTACACCTTC
clone size: few; D gene: TRBD1; J gene: TRBJ2-6; V gene: TRBV13; CDR3 protein: CASSTRDRVVGGANVLTF; CDR3 DNA: TGTGCCAGCAGCACCCGGGACAGGGTAGTTGGTGGGGCCAACGTCCTGACTTTC
clone size: .; D gene: .; J gene: TRBJ1-4; V gene: TRBV4-1; CDR3 protein: CASSPHLIGQLNEKLFF; CDR3 DNA: TGCGCCAGCAGCCCGCACCTTATAGGACAGCTGAATGAAAAACTGTTTTTT
clone size: .; D gene: TRBD1; J gene: TRBJ2-5; V gene: TRBV6-5; CDR3 protein: CASRDRVMETQYF; CDR3 DNA: TGTGCCAGCAGAGACAGGGTCATGGAGACCCAGTACTTC
clone size: .; D gene: .; J gene: TRBJ1-6; V gene: TRBV19; CDR3 protein: CASMRTDNSPLHF; CDR3 DNA: TGTGCCAGTATGCGGACAGATAATTCACCCCTCCACTTT
clone size: .; D gene: .; J gene: TRBJ2-1; V gene: TRBV7-6; CDR3 protein: CASSLGIGNEQFF; CDR3 DNA: TGTGCCAGCAGCTTAGGAATCGGCAATGAGCAGTTCTTC
clone size: .; D gene: TRBD1; J gene: TRBJ2-2; V gene: TRBV6-5; CDR3 protein: CASRSRDSNTGELFF; CDR3 DNA: TGTGCCAGCAGGTCCCGGGACAGTAACACCGGGGAGCTGTTTTTT
clone size: .; D gene: TRBD2; J gene: TRBJ2-3; V gene: TRBV4-1; CDR3 protein: CASSHEAGGPGDTQYF; CDR3 DNA: TGCGCCAGCAGCCACGAAGCGGGGGGGCCGGGAGATACGCAGTATTTT
clone size: .; D gene: .; J gene: TRBJ2-1; V gene: TRBV28; CDR3 protein: CASSSREGGAQRTTNEQFF; CDR3 DNA: TGTGCCAGCAGTTCCCGAGAGGGTGGAGCGCAAAGAACTACCAATGAGCAGTTCTTC
clone size: .; D gene: .; J gene: TRBJ1-5; V gene: TRBV7-8; CDR3 protein: CASSPRQGEGNQPQHF; CDR3 DNA: TGTGCCAGCAGCCCACGACAAGGGGAAGGGAATCAGCCCCAGCATTTT
clone size: .; D gene: TRBD1; J gene: TRBJ1-5; V gene: TRBV6-6; CDR3 protein: CASSRGQGGSGQPQHF; CDR3 DNA: TGTGCCAGCAGTAGGGGACAGGGAGGGTCGGGTCAGCCCCAGCATTTT